The 8 T cell receptor beta chains given below trace back to one sample, sequenced in a study of immune evolution from preneoplasia to lung adenocarcinoma. TCRdb's copy holds only in-frame clones and misses some; the assay was immunoSEQ multiplex PCR. The table lists 4,900 or so clones, 88% of them singletons, with about 1.9% in the top ten. Input material: FFPE atypical adenomatous hyperplasia tissue from the lung. Noted subset: atypical adenomatous hyperplasia (AAH), lung preneoplasia. The receptor set was obtained from a person aged 65 to 85 with lung adenocarcinoma.

This chain links TRBV4-1 with TRBJ1-2; D might be TRBD1 (6 bases). The CDR3 is made up of 16 amino acids. Trimming removed 5 bases at V and 6 bases at J, with 22 bases between. Germline CDR1 MGHRA, CDR2 YSYEKL. The chain's CDR3 is CASSESWMGGADGYTF. For the CDR3, the DNA is TGCGCCAGCAGCGAAAGTTGGATGGGGGGCGCGGATGGCTACACCTTC.

The CDR3: CASSLRDTGYGYTF. The DNA of the CDR3 is TGTGCCAGCAGCTTACGGGACACAGGCTATGGCTACACCTTC. This sequence joins TRBV7-9 and TRBJ1-2; TRBD1 might be the D (6 bases). Germline V CDR1 and CDR2: SEHNR, FQNEAQ (reference sequence). This CDR3 has 14 residues. The V end was cut by 2 bases, the J end by 4 bases, with 11 bases between.

The rearrangement uses TRBV5-1 and TRBJ1-1, with no clear D. Trimming left V 3 bases short and J 3 bases short, with 9 bases between. The CDR3 covers 13 residues. In germline, CDR1 is SGHRS, CDR2 YFSETQ. DNA of the CDR3: TGCGCCAGCAGCTCAACAACAGACACTGAAGCTTTCTTT. Amino acid sequence: CASSSTTDTEAFF.

The rearrangement links TRBV5-4 to TRBJ2-2; a possible D gene is TRBD2 (5 bases). The V and J ends lost 5 bases and 8 bases respectively, with 10 bases between them. Germline CDR1 reads SGHNT; CDR2 reads YYREEE (reference sequence). The CDR3 sequence is 12 residues long. The CDR3 nucleotides are TGTGCCAGCAGGCCGGGCGGGGGGGAGCTGTTTTTT. The encoded protein is CASRPGGGELFF. Looking up the rest from reference TRBV5-4 and TRBJ2-2 gives the full variable domain: ETGVTQSPTHLIKTRGQQVTLRCSSQSGHNTVSWYQQALGQGPQFIFQYYREEENGRGNFPPRFSGLQFPNYSSELNVNALELDDSALYLCASRPGGGELFFGEGSRLTVL.

This clone was found once. The chain joins TRBV4-1 to TRBJ1-5, with D possibly being TRBD1 (5 bases). V lost 1 base and J 0 bases, leaving 13 bases between the germline ends. Germline V gene lookup returns CDR1 MGHRA and CDR2 YSYEKL. CDR3 length: 17 amino acids. The CDR3 spells CASSQVGGWDSNQPQHF. The DNA of the CDR3 is TGCGCCAGCAGCCAAGTGGGGGGGTGGGATAGCAATCAGCCCCAGCATTTT.

The gene calls are TRBV2 and TRBJ2-5, with 10 bases fitting TRBD2. The length of the CDR3 is 17 residues. Germline V gene data show CDR1 as SNHLY and CDR2 as FYNNEI. Germline trimming cut 6 bases from V and 4 bases from J; bases unmatched to any gene: 14. CDR3 protein: CASRRDGSGGARETQYF. CDR3 in DNA: TGTGCCAGCAGGAGGGATGGGAGCGGGGGGGCTCGAGAGACCCAGTACTTC.

This clone appeared once. The J gene is TRBJ2-2, the V gene TRBV10-1; D unresolved. Germline V gene sequence: CDR1 WNHNN, CDR2 SYGVQD (reference sequence). CDR3 length equals 12 residues. Trimming took off 10 bases at V and 5 bases at J, with 11 bases between the two ends. The CDR3 sequence: CATSLGTGELFF. DNA for the CDR3: TGCGCCACCTCTTTGGGAACCGGGGAGCTGTTTTTT.

J is TRBJ2-5 and V is TRBV5-1; 10 nucleotides agree with TRBD2. Germline V gene lookup returns CDR1 SGHRS and CDR2 YFSETQ. The CDR3 is made up of 16 amino acids. The V gene end was trimmed by 0 bases and the J gene end by 1 base; junction bases not matched to a gene: 3. The CDR3 region has the DNA TGCGCCAGCAGCTTGGGTAGCGGGGGGTCCCAAGAGACCCAGTACTTC. Translating it yields CASSLGSGGSQETQYF.